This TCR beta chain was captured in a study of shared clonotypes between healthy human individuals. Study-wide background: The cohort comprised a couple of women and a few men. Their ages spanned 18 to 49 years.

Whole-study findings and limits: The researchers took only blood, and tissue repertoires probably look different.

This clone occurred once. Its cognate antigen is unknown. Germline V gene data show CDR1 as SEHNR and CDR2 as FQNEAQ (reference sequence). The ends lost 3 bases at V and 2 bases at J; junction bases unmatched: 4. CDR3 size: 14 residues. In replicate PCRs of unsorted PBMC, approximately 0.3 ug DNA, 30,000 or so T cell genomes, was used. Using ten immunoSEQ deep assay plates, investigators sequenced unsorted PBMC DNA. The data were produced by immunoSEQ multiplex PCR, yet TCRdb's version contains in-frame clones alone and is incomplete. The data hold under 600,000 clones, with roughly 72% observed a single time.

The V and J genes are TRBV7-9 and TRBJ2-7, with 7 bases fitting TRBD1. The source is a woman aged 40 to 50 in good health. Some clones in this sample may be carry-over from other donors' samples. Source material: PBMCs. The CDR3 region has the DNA TGTGCCAGCAGCTTTCTCGGACAGGCCTACGAGCAGTACTTC. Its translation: CASSFLGQAYEQYF.